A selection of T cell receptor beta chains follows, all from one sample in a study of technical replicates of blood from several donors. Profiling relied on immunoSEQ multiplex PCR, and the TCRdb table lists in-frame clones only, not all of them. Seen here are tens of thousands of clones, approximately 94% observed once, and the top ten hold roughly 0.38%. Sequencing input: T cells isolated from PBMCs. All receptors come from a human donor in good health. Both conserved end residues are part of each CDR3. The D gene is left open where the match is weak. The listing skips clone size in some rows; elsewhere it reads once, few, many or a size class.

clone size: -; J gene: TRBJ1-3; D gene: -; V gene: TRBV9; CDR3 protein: CASSVEPGVRGNTIYF; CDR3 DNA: TGTGCCAGCAGCGTAGAGCCAGGGGTCCGGGGAAACACCATATATTTT
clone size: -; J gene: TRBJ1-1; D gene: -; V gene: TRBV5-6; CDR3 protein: CASSLEAGSGAFF; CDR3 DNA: TGTGCCAGCAGCTTGGAGGCGGGGTCAGGGGCTTTCTTT
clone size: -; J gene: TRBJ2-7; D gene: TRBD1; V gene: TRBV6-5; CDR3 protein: CASSYSQTGLGEQYF; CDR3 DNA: TGTGCCAGCAGTTATTCTCAGACAGGGCTGGGCGAGCAGTACTTC
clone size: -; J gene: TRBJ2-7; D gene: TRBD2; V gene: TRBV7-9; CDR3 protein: CASSKSGTGMYEQYF; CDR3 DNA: TGTGCCAGCAGCAAGAGCGGGACCGGGATGTACGAGCAGTACTTC
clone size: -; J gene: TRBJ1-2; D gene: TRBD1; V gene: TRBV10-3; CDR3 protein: CAISAGTGYGYTF; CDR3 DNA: TGTGCCATCAGTGCCGGGACAGGCTATGGCTACACCTTC
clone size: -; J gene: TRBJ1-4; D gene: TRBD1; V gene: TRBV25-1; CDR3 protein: CASSEYGGQGSEKLFF; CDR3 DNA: TGTGCCAGCAGTGAATACGGGGGACAGGGGTCGGAAAAACTGTTTTTT
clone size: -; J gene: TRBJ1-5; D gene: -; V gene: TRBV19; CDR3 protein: CASSIVQGNQPQHF; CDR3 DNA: TGTGCCAGTAGTATAGTTCAGGGCAATCAGCCCCAGCATTTT
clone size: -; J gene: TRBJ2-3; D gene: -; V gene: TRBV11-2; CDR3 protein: CASSLPSTDTQYF; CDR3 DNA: TGTGCCAGCAGCTTACCTAGCACAGATACGCAGTATTTT
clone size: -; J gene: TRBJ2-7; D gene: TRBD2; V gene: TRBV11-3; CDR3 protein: CASSRTSGRPTSYEQYF; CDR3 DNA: TGTGCCAGCAGCCGGACTAGCGGGAGGCCCACTTCCTACGAGCAGTACTTC
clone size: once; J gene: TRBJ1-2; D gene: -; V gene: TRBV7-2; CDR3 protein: CASSLSKGGGPNYGYTF; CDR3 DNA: TGTGCCAGCAGCTTAAGCAAAGGGGGGGGGCCCAACTATGGCTACACCTTC
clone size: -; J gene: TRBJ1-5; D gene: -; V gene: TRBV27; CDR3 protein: CASKNRPNSNQPQHF; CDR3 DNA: TGTGCCAGCAAGAACAGGCCTAATAGCAATCAGCCCCAGCATTTT
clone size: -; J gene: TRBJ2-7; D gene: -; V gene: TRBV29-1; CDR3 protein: CSVDLQGAYEQYF; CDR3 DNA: TGCAGCGTTGACCTACAGGGCGCCTACGAGCAGTACTTC
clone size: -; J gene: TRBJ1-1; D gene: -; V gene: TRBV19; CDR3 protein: CASSAGTVTSPEAFF; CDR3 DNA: TGTGCCAGTAGTGCCGGGACTGTAACCTCCCCTGAAGCTTTCTTT
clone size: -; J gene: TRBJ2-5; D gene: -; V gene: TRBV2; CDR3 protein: CASNRDQETQYF; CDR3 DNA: TGTGCCAGCAATCGGGACCAAGAGACCCAGTACTTC
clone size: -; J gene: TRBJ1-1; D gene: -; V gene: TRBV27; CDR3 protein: CASSFRGNTEAFF; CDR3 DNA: TGTGCCAGCAGTTTCAGGGGGAACACTGAAGCTTTCTTT
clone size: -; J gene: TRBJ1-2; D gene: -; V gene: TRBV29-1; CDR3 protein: CSVEPLGGRPGGYTF; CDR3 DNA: TGCAGCGTTGAGCCCCTCGGGGGTCGGCCCGGGGGCTACACCTTC
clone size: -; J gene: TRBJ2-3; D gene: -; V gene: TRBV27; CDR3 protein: CASKGGASTDTQYF; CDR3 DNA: TGTGCCAGCAAAGGTGGGGCATCCACAGATACGCAGTATTTT
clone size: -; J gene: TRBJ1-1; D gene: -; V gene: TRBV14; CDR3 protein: CASSHLDSHSTEAFF; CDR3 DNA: TGTGCCAGCAGCCATCTGGACAGCCATTCTACTGAAGCTTTCTTT
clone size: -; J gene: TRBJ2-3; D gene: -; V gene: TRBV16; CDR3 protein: CASSQYEAASTDTQYF; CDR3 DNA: TGTGCCAGCAGCCAATACGAGGCCGCTAGCACAGATACGCAGTATTTT
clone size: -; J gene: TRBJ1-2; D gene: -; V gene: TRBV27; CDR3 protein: CASSFNALWREGGYTF; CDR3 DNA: TGTGCCAGCAGTTTCAACGCTCTATGGAGGGAGGGCGGCTACACCTTC
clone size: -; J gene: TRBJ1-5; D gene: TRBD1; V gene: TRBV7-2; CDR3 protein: CASSSPGTGGNQPQHF; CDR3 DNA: TGTGCCAGCAGCTCCCCCGGGACAGGGGGCAATCAGCCCCAGCATTTT
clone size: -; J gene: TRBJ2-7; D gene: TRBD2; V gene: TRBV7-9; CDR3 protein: CASSFPVREYEQYF; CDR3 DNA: TGTGCCAGCAGCTTTCCCGTGCGGGAGTACGAGCAGTACTTC
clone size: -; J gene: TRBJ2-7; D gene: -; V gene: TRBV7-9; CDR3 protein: CASSLGSQGRRYF; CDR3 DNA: TGTGCCAGCAGCTTAGGATCCCAGGGCCGTCGGTACTTC
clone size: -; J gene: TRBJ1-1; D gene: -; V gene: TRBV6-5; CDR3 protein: CASSQDRNTEAFF; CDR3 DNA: TGTGCCAGCAGTCAAGACAGGAACACTGAAGCTTTCTTT
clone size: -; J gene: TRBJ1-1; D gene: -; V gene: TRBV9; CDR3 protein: CASSEPPRQNTEAFF; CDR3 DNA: TGTGCCAGCAGCGAGCCTCCGAGACAAAACACTGAAGCTTTCTTT
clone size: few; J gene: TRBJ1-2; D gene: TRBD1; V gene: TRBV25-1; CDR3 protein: CASSGPGQGKGANYGYTF; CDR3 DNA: TGTGCCAGCAGTGGTCCGGGACAGGGTAAAGGAGCTAACTATGGCTACACCTTC
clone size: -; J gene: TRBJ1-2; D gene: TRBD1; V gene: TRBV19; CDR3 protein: CASSIWTGRGYTF; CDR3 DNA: TGTGCCAGTAGTATATGGACAGGGAGAGGCTACACCTTC
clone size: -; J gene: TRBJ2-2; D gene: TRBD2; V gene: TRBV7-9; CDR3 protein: CASSKLLAERYTGELFF; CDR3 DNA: TGTGCCAGCAGCAAACTTCTAGCGGAGAGGTACACCGGGGAGCTGTTTTTT
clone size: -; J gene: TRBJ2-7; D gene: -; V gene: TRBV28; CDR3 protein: CASSPSIFEQYF; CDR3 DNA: TGTGCCAGCAGCCCCTCTATATTCGAGCAGTACTTC
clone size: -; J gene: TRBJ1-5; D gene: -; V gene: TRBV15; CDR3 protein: CATSRDPDQPQHF; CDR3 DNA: TGTGCCACCAGCAGAGATCCGGATCAGCCCCAGCATTTT
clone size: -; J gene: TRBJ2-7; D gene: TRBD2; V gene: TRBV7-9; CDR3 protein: CASSDGGRGYEQYF; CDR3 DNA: TGTGCCAGCAGCGACGGCGGGAGAGGATACGAGCAGTACTTC
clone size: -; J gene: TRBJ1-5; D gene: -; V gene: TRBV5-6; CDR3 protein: CASSLYGNQPQHF; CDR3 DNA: TGTGCCAGCAGCTTGTACGGTAATCAGCCCCAGCATTTT
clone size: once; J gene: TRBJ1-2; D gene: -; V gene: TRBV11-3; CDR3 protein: CASSLSGQGYGYTF; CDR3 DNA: TGTGCCAGCAGCTTAAGTGGACAAGGCTATGGCTACACCTTC
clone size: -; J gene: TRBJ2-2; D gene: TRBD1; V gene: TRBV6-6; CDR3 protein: CASSYLTQGAGELFF; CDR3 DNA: TGTGCCAGCAGTTACTTAACACAGGGGGCCGGGGAGCTGTTTTTT
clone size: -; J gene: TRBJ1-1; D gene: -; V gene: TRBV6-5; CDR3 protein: CASSMGRTEAFF; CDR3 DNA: TGTGCCAGCAGTATGGGGCGGACTGAAGCTTTCTTT
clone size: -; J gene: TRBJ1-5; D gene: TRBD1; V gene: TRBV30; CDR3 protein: CAWSVGQGTGHYQPQHF; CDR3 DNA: TGTGCCTGGAGTGTGGGCCAGGGGACAGGGCACTATCAGCCCCAGCATTTT
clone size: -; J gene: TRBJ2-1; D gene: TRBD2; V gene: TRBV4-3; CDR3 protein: CASSQYLAGVGNNEQFF; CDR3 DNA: TGCGCCAGCAGCCAGTACCTAGCGGGAGTAGGGAACAATGAGCAGTTCTTC
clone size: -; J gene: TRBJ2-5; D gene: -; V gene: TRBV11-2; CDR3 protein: CASSLELAGQETQYF; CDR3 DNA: TGTGCCAGCAGCTTAGAATTAGCCGGGCAAGAGACCCAGTACTTC
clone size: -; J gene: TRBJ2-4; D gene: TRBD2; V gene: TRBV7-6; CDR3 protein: CASSPQGVAGVRIAKNIQYF; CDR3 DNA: TGTGCCAGCAGCCCTCAGGGTGTAGCGGGAGTCCGTATAGCCAAAAACATTCAGTACTTC
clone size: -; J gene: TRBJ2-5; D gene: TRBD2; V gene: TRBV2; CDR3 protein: CASTSGRARETQYF; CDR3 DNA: TGTGCCAGCACTAGCGGGAGGGCCAGGGAGACCCAGTACTTC
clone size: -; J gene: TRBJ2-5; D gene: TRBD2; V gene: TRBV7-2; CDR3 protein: CASSLHGTRIYF; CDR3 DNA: TGTGCCAGCAGCTTACACGGGACTAGAATATACTTC
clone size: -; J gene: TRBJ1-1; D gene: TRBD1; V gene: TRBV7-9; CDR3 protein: CASSSRGTGNTEAFF; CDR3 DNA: TGTGCCAGCAGCTCCCGTGGGACAGGGAACACTGAAGCTTTCTTT
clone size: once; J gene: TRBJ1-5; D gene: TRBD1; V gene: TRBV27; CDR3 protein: CASRRTGTDNQPQHF; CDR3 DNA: TGTGCCAGCCGTAGAACCGGGACAGATAATCAGCCCCAGCATTTT
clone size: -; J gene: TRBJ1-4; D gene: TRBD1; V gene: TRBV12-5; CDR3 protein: CASGPGTAINEKLFF; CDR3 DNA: TGTGCTAGTGGTCCCGGGACAGCAATTAATGAAAAACTGTTTTTT
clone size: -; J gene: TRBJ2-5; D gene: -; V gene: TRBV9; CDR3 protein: CASSVSTAQETQYF; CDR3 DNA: TGTGCCAGCAGCGTCTCGACAGCCCAAGAGACCCAGTACTTC
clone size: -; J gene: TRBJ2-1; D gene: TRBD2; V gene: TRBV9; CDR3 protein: CASSVGLAGVRTYNEQFF; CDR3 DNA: TGTGCCAGCAGCGTAGGCCTAGCGGGAGTTAGGACCTACAATGAGCAGTTCTTC
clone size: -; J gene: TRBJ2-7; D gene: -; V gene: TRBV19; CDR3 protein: CASSTLLDSSYEQYF; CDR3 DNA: TGTGCCAGTAGTACCTTATTAGACAGCTCCTACGAGCAGTACTTC
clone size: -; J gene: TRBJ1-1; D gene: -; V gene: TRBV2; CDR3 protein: CASGGGGAPATEAFF; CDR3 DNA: TGTGCCAGCGGCGGTGGGGGGGCCCCGGCCACTGAAGCTTTCTTT
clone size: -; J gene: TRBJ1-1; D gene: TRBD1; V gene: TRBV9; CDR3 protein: CASSAQGVEAFF; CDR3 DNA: TGTGCCAGCAGCGCCCAGGGGGTTGAAGCTTTCTTT
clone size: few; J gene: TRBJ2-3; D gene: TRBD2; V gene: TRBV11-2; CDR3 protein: CASSLGFSGPSTDTQYF; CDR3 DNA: TGTGCCAGCAGCTTAGGGTTTAGCGGGCCTAGCACAGATACGCAGTATTTT